This entry describes one TCR beta chain. The conserved closing phenylalanine or tryptophan is absent in this CDR3, likely reflecting a read error. The DNA is left out, because the CDR3 cannot be placed on it with certainty; the CDR3 is given as TCRdb lists it. The CDR3 is made up of 10 amino acids, end residues included. CDR1 is SQVTM, CDR2 ANQGSEA, per germline. Patients between 18 and 65 years old had hyperthyroidism, newly diagnosed and lasting under 2 months. It was RNA transcripts that yielded the amplified TCR beta CDR3 regions. RT-PCR in the first round (using the HTBI primer set) targeted the TCR CDR3. TCRdb re-derived calls from the multiplex PCR reads in MiXCR, one entry per CDR3 protein. Counted here are hundreds of thousands of distinct CDR3 sequences, roughly 37% occurring once; the ten biggest clones make up approximately 8.7%. This sample stems from a study of T cells in Graves' hyperthyroidism and ophthalmopathy.

This rearrangement joins TRBV29-1 to TRBJ1-4; whether TRBD1, the table's D call, matches the DNA was not checked. The sample was blood. The clonotype comes from a man aged 18 to 30 with Graves' hyperthyroidism. CDR3 sequence reads: CSVEEGRTVY.